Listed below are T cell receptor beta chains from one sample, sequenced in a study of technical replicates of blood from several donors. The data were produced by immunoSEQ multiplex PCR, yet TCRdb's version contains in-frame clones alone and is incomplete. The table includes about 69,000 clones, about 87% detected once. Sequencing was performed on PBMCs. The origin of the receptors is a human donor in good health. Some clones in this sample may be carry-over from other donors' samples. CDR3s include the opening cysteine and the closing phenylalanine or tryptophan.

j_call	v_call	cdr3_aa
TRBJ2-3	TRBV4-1	CASSQVQAPDTQYF
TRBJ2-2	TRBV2	CASKQDTNTGELFF
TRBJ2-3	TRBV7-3	CASSPPTGDGTDTQYF
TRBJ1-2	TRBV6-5	CASKRTGTGYTF
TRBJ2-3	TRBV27	CASSSRLAGVGDTQYF
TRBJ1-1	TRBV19	CASSGTFLTEAFF
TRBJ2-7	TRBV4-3	CASSQDQRGSYEQYF
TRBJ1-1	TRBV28	CASSSGWTGTEAFF
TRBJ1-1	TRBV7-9	CASSLGSGIAEAFF
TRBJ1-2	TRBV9	CASSLRDRLGGYGYTF
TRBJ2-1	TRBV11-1	CASSLAGSNEQFF
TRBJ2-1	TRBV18	CASSPILAGGPSYNEQFF
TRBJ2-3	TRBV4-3	CASSQDSQSTDTQYF
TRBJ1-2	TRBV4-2	CASSQDRTGVSYGYTF
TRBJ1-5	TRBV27	CASSPTVPGGNQPQHF
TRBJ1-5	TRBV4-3	CASSQDVGRANQPQHF
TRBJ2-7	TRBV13	CASSPIPPGQSTYEQYF
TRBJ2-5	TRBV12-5	CASGAGGKETQYF
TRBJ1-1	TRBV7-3	CASSEGNTEAFF
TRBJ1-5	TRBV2	CASSAPDRAVRVNQPQHF
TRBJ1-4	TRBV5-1	CASSSGQLTTNEKLFF
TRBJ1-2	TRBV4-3	CASSLQGALYGYTF
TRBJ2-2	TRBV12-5	CASGWTDSPNTGELFF
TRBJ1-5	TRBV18	CASSPGDSFVGGQPQHF
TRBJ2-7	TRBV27	CASSLSGGGIYYEQYF